The source of this TCR beta chain is a study of beta chain features in type 1 diabetes. Study results and limitations: Patients showed naive, central memory and Treg TCRB repertoires that appeared more similar than those of healthy donors. Among type 1 diabetes patients, VDJ junctions had fewer insertions and more deletions. TCRB CDR3 length was moderately but significantly reduced in all four CD4+ subsets of Type 1 diabetes patients.

The V and J ends lost 1 base and 3 bases respectively, with 4 bases between them. CDR1 is SGHDN and CDR2 is FVKESK in the germline V gene. This CDR3 spans 13 amino acids. This clone showed up just a few times. Its antigen remains unidentified. Additional DNA sequences in this sample encode the identical CDR3. Sequencing targeted expressed TCRB transcripts, as all isolated RNA had been reverse transcribed. Clones were sequenced by immunoSEQ multiplex PCR, and TCRdb holds only the in-frame ones, with some missing. The sample contains hundreds of thousands of clones, around 15% of which appear only once. The chain recombines TRBV14 with TRBJ1-5; D not resolved. This sequence originates from a man aged 18 to 35 with type 1 diabetes. Input material: naive CD4+ T cells from blood. The CDR3 loop is CASSQGLNQPQHF. The CDR3 nucleotides are TGTGCCAGCAGCCAAGGGCTCAATCAGCCCCAGCATTTT.